This TCR beta chain was retrieved from a study of metastatic and nonmetastatic thyroid tumors. Study overall: The authors compared repertoires across blood and tumor or nodule tissue from malignant and benign thyroid patients.

Each patient came to thyroid surgery without any prior treatment (of any kind). CDR1 and CDR2 (germline): ENHRY, SYGVKD. The CDR3 contains 15 residues. V was shortened by 5 bases and J by 7 bases, with 17 bases between the two germline ends. In the original processing: It was from CDR3 differences across clinicopathological groups that a distant-metastasis classifier for papillary thyroid cancer was built. TCRdb reassembled clones from the PCR reads with MiXCR. These V and J calls derive from TCRdb rather than the authors' analysis. The table shows tens of thousands of clones, with around 20% occurring only once. This clone was observed a few times.

This sequence originates from a male donor with papillary thyroid cancer or a benign thyroid nodule (not recorded which). Some clones in this sample may be carry-over from other donors' samples. Sequences were obtained from blood. The rearrangement joins TRBV10-3 to TRBJ2-2; D is tentatively TRBD1 or TRBD2 (5 bases each). CDR3 DNA sequence: TGTGCCATCAGTCAAGCCGGGACCTCTGGCGGGGAGCTGTTTTTT. Translating it yields CAISQAGTSGGELFF.